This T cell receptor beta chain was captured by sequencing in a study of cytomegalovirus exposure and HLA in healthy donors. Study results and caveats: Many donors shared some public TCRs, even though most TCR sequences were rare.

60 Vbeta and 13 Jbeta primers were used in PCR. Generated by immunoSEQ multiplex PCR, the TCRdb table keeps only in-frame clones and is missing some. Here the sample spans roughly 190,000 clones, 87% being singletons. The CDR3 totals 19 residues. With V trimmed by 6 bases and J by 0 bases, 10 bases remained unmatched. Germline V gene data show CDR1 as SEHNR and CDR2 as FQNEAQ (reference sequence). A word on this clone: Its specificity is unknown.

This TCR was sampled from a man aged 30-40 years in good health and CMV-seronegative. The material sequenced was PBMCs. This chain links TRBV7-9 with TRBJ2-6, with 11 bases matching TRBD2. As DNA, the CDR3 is TGTGCCAGCAGTCGGACTAGCGGGTCAACACCCTCTGGGGCCAACGTCCTGACTTTC. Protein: CASSRTSGSTPSGANVLTF.